Below, 17 T cell receptor beta chains from the same sample are listed, as sequenced in a study of CD8 T cells in ankylosing spondylitis. Whole-study results and caveats: A motif in TCR beta, a set of roughly eight highly homologous variants, appeared characteristic of ankylosing spondylitis blood.

Their antigens are not known. Using its own MiXCR run on the 5' RACE reads, TCRdb lists one record per CDR3 protein. The data contain 130,000 or so distinct CDR3 sequences, 15% to 20% of them seen just once; the ten biggest clones take up approximately 33%. Sequenced material: blood, either unsorted or a sorted T cell fraction (not recorded which). The receptors were sampled from a male donor with ankylosing spondylitis.

V gene TRBV28 combines with J gene TRBJ2-7; 8 bases align to TRBD1. The J segment lost 7 bases and the V segment lost 3 bases, leaving 5 bases of the junction unmatched. The CDR3 is 13 residues long. Germline values: CDR1 MDHEN, CDR2 SYDVKM. The CDR3 region is CASSLQGALEQYF. In nucleotides, the CDR3 is TGTGCCAGCAGTTTGCAGGGGGCGCTTGAGCAGTACTTC.

V usage is TRBV10-3 and J usage is TRBJ2-3; D unclear. V was clipped by 0 bases and J by 6 bases, with 10 bases between them. Looked up from germline, CDR1 is ENHRY and CDR2 is SYGVKD. CDR3 length: 14 residues. The CDR3 nucleotides are TGTGCCATCAGTGAGTCTACTCGGGCGGATACGCAGTATTTT. Its translation is CAISESTRADTQYF.

The chain couples TRBV4-1 to TRBJ1-2; D unresolved. Looked up from germline, CDR1 is MGHRA and CDR2 is YSYEKL. The germline V and J ends were trimmed by 0 bases and 7 bases, with 3 bases remaining between them. This CDR3 has 11 residues. CDR3 residues: CASSQDGGYTF. CDR3 DNA sequence: TGCGCCAGCAGCCAAGATGGTGGCTACACCTTC.

This clonotype was counted between two and nine times. This chain connects TRBV29-1 to TRBJ2-7; a weak D match, TRBD1 (6 bases). The CDR3 length is 11 residues. Trimming cost V 4 bases and J 2 bases, with 6 bases left between them. CDR1 is SQVTM, CDR2 ANQGSEA, per germline. CDR3 DNA: TGCAGCGTTGGGGGGCCCTACGAGCAGTACTTC. Protein product: CSVGGPYEQYF.

The V and J genes are TRBV27 and TRBJ1-2; D might be TRBD1 (5 bases). This CDR3 comprises 17 residues. CDR1 and CDR2 (germline): MNHEY, SMNVEV (reference sequence). V was pared by 6 bases and J by 2 bases, with 22 bases between. DNA of the CDR3: TGTGCCAGCAGGAGACCAGCGCGAAGGGGACTAAACTATGGCTACACCTTC. It translates to CASRRPARRGLNYGYTF.

The chain has TRBV12-3 or TRBV12-4 and TRBJ2-1, with D unresolved. The CDR3 has 13 residues. V lost 5 bases and J 7 bases, leaving 12 bases between the germline ends. The DNA for the CDR3 is TGTGCCAGCAGTGGAGCAATTTGGAATGAGCAGTTCTTC. Protein product: CASSGAIWNEQFF.

This clonotype has more than one count but fewer than ten. V gene TRBV9 combines with J gene TRBJ2-7; TRBD2 aligns across 13 bases. Losses at the gene ends were 4 bases for V and 6 bases for J; bases not matched to a gene: 4. This CDR3 is built from 14 residues. Germline-derived CDR1 and CDR2 are SGDLS and YYNGEE. CDR3 amino acids: CASSQGLAGLEQYF. The CDR3 DNA is TGTGCCAGCAGCCAGGGACTAGCGGGACTCGAGCAGTACTTC.

V and J are TRBV15 and TRBJ2-2; weak D call: TRBD1 (6 bases). This CDR3 contains 14 residues. Trimming removed 3 bases at V and 1 base at J, with 6 bases between. Germline CDR1 reads LNHNV; CDR2 reads YYDKDF (reference sequence). The CDR3 reads CATSRTGNTGELFF. In DNA form, the CDR3 reads TGTGCCACCAGCAGGACAGGGAACACCGGGGAGCTGTTTTTT.

This clonotype was observed a single time. The V and J genes are TRBV5-1 and TRBJ1-1; possibly TRBD1 for D (6 bases). This CDR3 spans 11 amino acids. From germline, CDR1 is SGHRS and CDR2 YFSETQ. Trimming left V 5 bases short and J 9 bases short, with 11 bases between. CDR3 region: CASRVGAQAFF. The CDR3 coding sequence is TGCGCCAGCAGAGTGGGGGCCCAAGCTTTCTTT.

The V and J genes are TRBV11-2 and TRBJ2-3, with D unresolved. The V gene's germline CDR1 is SGHAT and CDR2 FQNNGV. CDR3 length: 13 amino acids. V lost 5 bases and J 4 bases, leaving 10 bases between the germline ends. CDR3 protein: CASSLPTADTQYF. The CDR3 DNA reads as TGTGCCAGCAGCCTACCGACCGCAGATACGCAGTATTTT.

This clonotype was detected only a few times. J is TRBJ2-1 and V is TRBV6-5; 10 bases fit TRBD2. The CDR3 sequence is 15 residues long. V shed 0 bases and J 8 bases; nucleotides not matched to a gene: 4. CDR1 MNHEY and CDR2 SVGAGI come from the germline V gene. In DNA, the CDR3 is TGTGCCAGCAGTTACTCATACCTAGCGGGAGATGAGCAGTTCTTC. It is translated as CASSYSYLAGDEQFF.

V gene TRBV7-9 combines with J gene TRBJ2-7, with 12 bases lining up with TRBD1. V dropped 5 bases and J dropped 5; count of bases not matched to a gene: 7. The germline V gene has CDR1 SEHNR and CDR2 FQNEAQ (reference sequence). The CDR3 is 15 amino acids. This CDR3 reads CASSPRGQGAHEQYF. CDR3 DNA sequence: TGTGCCAGCAGCCCCCGGGGACAGGGGGCCCACGAGCAGTACTTC.

This clonotype was found a few times. This chain links TRBV7-6 with TRBJ2-1; possible D gene TRBD2, 7 bases. There are 13 residues in the CDR3. Trimming left V 5 bases short and J 9 bases short, with 14 bases between. Germline V lookup: CDR1 SGHVS, CDR2 FNYEAQ. The CDR3 spells CASSPTGGAEQFF. CDR3 nucleotide sequence: TGTGCCAGCAGCCCCACGGGGGGCGCTGAGCAGTTCTTC.

This clonotype was seen a handful of times. This chain uses TRBV29-1 with TRBJ2-7, with D possibly matching TRBD1 (6 bases). Between the trimmed V and J ends, which lost 5 bases and 2 bases, there was a span of 25 bases. The CDR3 is made up of 17 amino acids. Germline CDR1 reads SQVTM; CDR2 reads ANQGSEA. This chain's CDR3 is CSVPTFTRDTGTYEQYF. In nucleotides, the CDR3 is TGCAGCGTTCCTACTTTCACCCGGGACACGGGAACCTACGAGCAGTACTTC.

The chain employs TRBV2 and TRBJ2-5, with D uncertain. The V and J ends lost 4 bases and 0 bases respectively, with 6 bases between them. The CDR3 runs to 13 residues. CDR1 is SNHLY, CDR2 FYNNEI, per germline. DNA of the CDR3: TGTGCCAGCAGTGCGGGCGACCAAGAGACCCAGTACTTC. This sequence encodes CASSAGDQETQYF. Filled out from reference TRBV2 and TRBJ2-5, the complete variable domain reads EPEVTQTPSHQVTQMGQEVILRCVPISNHLYFYWYRQILGQKVEFLVSFYNNEISEKSEIFDDQFSVERPDGSNFTLKIRSTKLEDSAMYFCASSAGDQETQYFGPGTRLLVL.

This clonotype occurred many times. The V call is TRBV12-3 or TRBV12-4, the J call TRBJ2-2; 8 bases line up with TRBD2. V shed 5 bases, J shed 6 bases, and the junction held 2 bases outside the gene matches. This CDR3 contains 13 residues. CDR3 region: CASSPGGAGELFF. CDR3 sequence (DNA): TGTGCCAGCAGTCCCGGGGGGGCCGGGGAGCTGTTTTTT.

J is TRBJ2-2 and V is TRBV5-1; no clear D gene. Trimming took off 0 bases at V and 8 bases at J, with 5 bases between the two ends. This CDR3 comprises 12 residues. Germline V lookup: CDR1 SGHRS, CDR2 YFSETQ. In DNA form, the CDR3 reads TGCGCCAGCAGCTTGGTGCGGGGGGAGCTGTTTTTT. Protein product: CASSLVRGELFF.